This T cell receptor beta chain was sequenced for a study of blood T cell repertoires in COVID-19. About the research overall: T cells, B-cell-depleted T cells, or PBMCs provided the cDNA or gDNA that served as material.

Germline CDR1 is MNHEY and CDR2 is SVGEGT. The length of the CDR3 is 19 residues. V lost 0 bases and J 5 bases, leaving 23 bases between the germline ends. Assay used: immunoSEQ multiplex PCR; TCRdb lists only in-frame clones, some missing. Found here are about 210,000 clones, about 86% of them singletons; the top ten hold 8% to 9%. This sequence joins TRBV6-2 or TRBV6-3 and TRBJ1-5, with a weak D call TRBD1 (5 bases). The sample was PBMCs or T cells enriched from blood (not recorded which). The origin of this receptor is a woman aged 45 to 65 with acute COVID-19. The CDR3 DNA reads as TGTGCCAGCAGTTACTCGGCCAGGGCCCTCAACAGATCTTATCAGCCCCAGCATTTT. It is translated as CASSYSARALNRSYQPQHF.